Presented here are 14 T cell receptor beta chains from one specimen sequenced in a study of control samples from healthy donors and cancer patients. Assay: immunoSEQ multiplex PCR; the TCRdb copy retains only in-frame clones and omits some. The sample consists of 100,000 to 120,000 clones, roughly 85% of them appearing once. The sample taken for sequencing was blood. The receptors were gathered from a woman aged 50 to 60 in good health.

The chain employs TRBV14 and TRBJ2-3; D may be TRBD1 (6 bases). The CDR3 runs to 14 residues. Germline loops: CDR1 SGHDN, CDR2 FVKESK. V was clipped by 5 bases and J by 5 bases, with 14 bases between them. CDR3 loop: CASSFRHREDTQYF. CDR3 DNA: TGTGCCAGCAGCTTTCGTCACAGGGAAGATACGCAGTATTTT.

Only one count was recorded for this clone. This sequence joins TRBV10-2 and TRBJ1-6; D unclear. Germline V CDR1 and CDR2: WSHSY, SAAADI. CDR3 length: 13 residues. V was shortened by 10 bases and J by 4 bases, with 11 bases between the two germline ends. CDR3 amino acids: CATMSGYNSPLHF. DNA for the CDR3: TGCGCCACCATGAGCGGATATAATTCACCCCTCCACTTT.

The CDR3 is CASRGRAGSPVLSYNEQFF. DNA for the CDR3: TGTGCCAGCAGAGGAAGGGCGGGTTCGCCCGTCCTTTCCTACAATGAGCAGTTCTTC. The rearrangement joins TRBV27 to TRBJ2-1, with D maybe TRBD2 (5 bases). Deletions cut 6 bases from V and 1 base from J, with 25 bases between. The CDR3 spans 19 residues. Germline values: CDR1 MNHEY, CDR2 SMNVEV (reference sequence).

In this sample, this clone turned up a few times. The rearrangement uses TRBV5-6 and TRBJ1-1; D uncertain. The CDR3 is made up of 12 amino acids. V dropped 2 bases and J dropped 2 bases, with 4 bases sitting between them. In germline, CDR1 is SGHDT, CDR2 YYEEEE. DNA of the CDR3: TGTGCCAGCAGCTTTTTCAACACTGAAGCTTTCTTT. Its translation is CASSFFNTEAFF.

This chain connects TRBV4-2 to TRBJ1-1, with unresolved D. CDR3 length equals 13 residues. The germline gives CDR1 LGHNA, CDR2 YNFKEQ. Trimming shortened V by 1 base and J by 0 bases, and 3 bases separated the two germline ends. As DNA, the CDR3 is TGTGCCAGCAGCCAAGCAGTGAACACTGAAGCTTTCTTT. Translation: CASSQAVNTEAFF.

The chain has TRBV2 and TRBJ2-1; maybe TRBD1 (8 bases). The CDR3 runs to 15 residues. Deletions cut 7 bases from V and 5 bases from J, with 18 bases between. Germline V gene lookup returns CDR1 SNHLY and CDR2 FYNNEI. The CDR3 spells CASTRGGQANNEQFF. The CDR3 DNA reads TGTGCCAGCACTAGGGGGGGACAGGCGAACAATGAGCAGTTCTTC.

The chain carries TRBV12-5 and TRBJ2-7; 8 positions match TRBD2. V was clipped by 7 bases and J by 0 bases; unmatched bases: 11. Germline V gene lookup returns CDR1 LGHNT and CDR2 FRNRAP. The CDR3 has 16 residues. The CDR3 loop is CASARGLREASYEQYF. For the CDR3, the DNA is TGTGCTAGTGCGAGGGGTCTGCGGGAGGCCTCCTACGAGCAGTACTTC.

The chain carries TRBV29-1 and TRBJ1-5, with D possibly being TRBD1 (6 bases). This CDR3 is 14 amino acids long. Germline-derived CDR1 and CDR2 are SQVTM and ANQGSEA. V was shortened by 4 bases and J by 4 bases, with 14 bases between the two germline ends. For the CDR3, the DNA is TGCAGCGTTGCGGAGAGGGGGTATAATCAGCCCCAGCATTTT. It encodes CSVAERGYNQPQHF.

The chain links TRBV21-1 to TRBJ1-1. TRBV21-1 is annotated as a pseudogene. The CDR3 loop spans 14 amino acids. For the CDR3, the DNA is TGTGCCAGCAACAACATTGGCGCGTCCTGCGAAGCTTTCTTT. Translation gives CASNNIGASCEAFF.

The chain couples TRBV18 to TRBJ2-7, with 8 nucleotides matching TRBD1. The CDR3 is made up of 13 amino acids. V gave up 6 bases and J gave up 2 bases; unmatched junction bases: 3. Germline V gene data show CDR1 as KGHSH and CDR2 as LQKENI. This chain's CDR3 is CASSTDRAYEQYF. The CDR3 DNA follows: TGTGCCAGCTCCACGGACAGGGCCTACGAGCAGTACTTC.

The J gene is TRBJ1-2, the V gene TRBV7-9; TRBD1 aligns across 7 bases. The CDR3 runs 14 residues. CDR1 SEHNR and CDR2 FQNEAQ come from the germline V gene (reference sequence). The V and J ends lost 3 bases and 4 bases, in that order; junction bases with no gene match: 5. The CDR3 nucleotides read TGTGCCAGCAGCTTCCCGGGACAGTTCTATGGCTACACCTTC. This codes for CASSFPGQFYGYTF.

This CDR3 is CASTLRAGTSSDEQFF. CDR3 DNA sequence: TGTGCCAGCACCCTAAGGGCCGGGACTAGCTCTGATGAGCAGTTCTTC. The chain recombines TRBV2 with TRBJ2-1; 9 nucleotides agree with TRBD2. CDR3 length equals 16 residues. Germline V CDR1 and CDR2: SNHLY, FYNNEI. V dropped 7 bases and J dropped 8; count of bases not matched to a gene: 15. Filled out from reference TRBV2 and TRBJ2-1, the complete variable domain reads EPEVTQTPSHQVTQMGQEVILRCVPISNHLYFYWYRQILGQKVEFLVSFYNNEISEKSEIFDDQFSVERPDGSNFTLKIRSTKLEDSAMYFCASTLRAGTSSDEQFFGPGTRLTVL.

The chain has TRBV2 and TRBJ1-5, with D maybe TRBD1 (5 bases). Germline V CDR1 and CDR2: SNHLY, FYNNEI. Trimming took 5 bases from V and 2 from J, leaving 13 bases between them. The CDR3 runs 15 residues. In DNA, the CDR3 is TGTGCCAGCAGTTATAGAGGGGACGGCAATCAGCCCCAGCATTTT. It codes for CASSYRGDGNQPQHF.

The chain joins TRBV30 to TRBJ2-2, with D uncertain. The CDR3 is 13 amino acids. From germline, CDR1 is GTSNPN and CDR2 SVGIG (reference sequence). V shed 4 bases and J shed 5 bases, with 11 bases lying between them. This CDR3 reads CAWKRPETGELFF. The CDR3 region has the DNA TGTGCCTGGAAGAGGCCGGAGACCGGGGAGCTGTTTTTT.